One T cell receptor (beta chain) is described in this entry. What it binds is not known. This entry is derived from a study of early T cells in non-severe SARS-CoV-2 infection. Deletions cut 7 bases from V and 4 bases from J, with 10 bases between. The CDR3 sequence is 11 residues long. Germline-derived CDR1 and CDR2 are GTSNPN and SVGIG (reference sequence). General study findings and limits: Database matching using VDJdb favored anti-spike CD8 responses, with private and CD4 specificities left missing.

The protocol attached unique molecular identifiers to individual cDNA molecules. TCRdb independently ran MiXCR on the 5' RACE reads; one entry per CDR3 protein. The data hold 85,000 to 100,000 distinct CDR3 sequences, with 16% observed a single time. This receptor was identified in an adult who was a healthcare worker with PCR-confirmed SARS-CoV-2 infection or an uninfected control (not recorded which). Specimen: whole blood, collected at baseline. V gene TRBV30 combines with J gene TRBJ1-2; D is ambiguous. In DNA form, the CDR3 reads TGTGCCTCGGACCCCCTCTATGGCTACACCTTC. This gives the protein CASDPLYGYTF.